This T cell receptor (beta chain) was sequenced for a study of blood T cell repertoires in COVID-19. Only in-frame clones appear in the TCRdb table, and some are missing; sequencing was by immunoSEQ multiplex PCR. The table includes about 260,000 clones, 83% detected once. Germline V gene sequence: CDR1 MNHEY, CDR2 SVGAGI. This CDR3 comprises 13 residues. V lost 7 bases to trimming and J lost 5 bases; unmatched junction nucleotides: 6. The sequence was obtained from a woman aged 50 to 65 who had recovered from COVID-19. The V gene is TRBV6-5, the J gene TRBJ2-7, with 9 bases that match TRBD1. Source material: peripheral blood. CDR3 in DNA: TGTGCCAGCATGAGGACAGGGGTGGACGAGCAGTACTTC. This encodes CASMRTGVDEQYF.